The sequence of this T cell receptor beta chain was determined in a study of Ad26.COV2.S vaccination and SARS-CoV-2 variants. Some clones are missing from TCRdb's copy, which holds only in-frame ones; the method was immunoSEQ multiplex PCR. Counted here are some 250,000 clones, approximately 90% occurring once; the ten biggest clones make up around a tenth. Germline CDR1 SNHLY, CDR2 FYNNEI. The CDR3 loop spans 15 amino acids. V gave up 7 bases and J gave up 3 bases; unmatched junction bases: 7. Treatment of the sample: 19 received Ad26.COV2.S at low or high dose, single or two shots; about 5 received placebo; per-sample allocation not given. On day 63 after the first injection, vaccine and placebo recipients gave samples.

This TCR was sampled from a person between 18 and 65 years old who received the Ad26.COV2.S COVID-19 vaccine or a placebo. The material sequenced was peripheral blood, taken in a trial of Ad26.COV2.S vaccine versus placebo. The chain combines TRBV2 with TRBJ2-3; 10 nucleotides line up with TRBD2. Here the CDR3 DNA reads TGTGCCAGCACCCTTTTAGCGGGGGGTACAGATACGCAGTATTTT. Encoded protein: CASTLLAGGTDTQYF.